This T cell receptor (beta chain) was recorded in a study of T cell responses to AZD1222 COVID-19 vaccine. General observations from the study: Reports indicate that nearly half of spike-specific TCRs are directed at unmutated variant regions. Donors were largely white British and mainly female; clonal diversity was possibly underestimated.

This clone has just a few counts. What it binds is not known. TCRdb's table, derived via immunoSEQ multiplex PCR, lists solely in-frame clones and lacks some. This sample has some 140,000 clones, with 70% to 90% found just once. The CDR3 consists of 16 residues. V trimming: 6 bases; J trimming: 4 bases; junction bases outside the gene matches: 10. Germline loops: CDR1 KGHDR, CDR2 SFDVKD. The V call is TRBV24-1, the J call TRBJ1-2; 10 positions match TRBD1. The TCR sequence derives from an adult who received the MenACWY meningococcal vaccine as a control. The source was peripheral blood, collected 28 days after the second dose of the MenACWY control vaccine. The CDR3 loop is CATSPGTGDTIYGYTF. CDR3 nucleotide sequence: TGTGCCACCAGTCCTGGGACAGGGGATACCATCTATGGCTACACCTTC.